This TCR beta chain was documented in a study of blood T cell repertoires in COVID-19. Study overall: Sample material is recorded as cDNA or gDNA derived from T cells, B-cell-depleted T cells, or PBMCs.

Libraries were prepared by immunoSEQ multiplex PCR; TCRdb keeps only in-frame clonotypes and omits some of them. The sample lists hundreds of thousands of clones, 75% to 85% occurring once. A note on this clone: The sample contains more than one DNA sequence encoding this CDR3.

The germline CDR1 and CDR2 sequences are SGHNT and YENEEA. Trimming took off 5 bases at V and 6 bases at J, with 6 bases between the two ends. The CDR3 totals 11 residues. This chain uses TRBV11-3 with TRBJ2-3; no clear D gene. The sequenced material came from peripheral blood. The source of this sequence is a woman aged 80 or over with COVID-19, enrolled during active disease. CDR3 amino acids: CASSRGDTQYF. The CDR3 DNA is TGTGCCAGCAGCCGCGGCGATACGCAGTATTTT.